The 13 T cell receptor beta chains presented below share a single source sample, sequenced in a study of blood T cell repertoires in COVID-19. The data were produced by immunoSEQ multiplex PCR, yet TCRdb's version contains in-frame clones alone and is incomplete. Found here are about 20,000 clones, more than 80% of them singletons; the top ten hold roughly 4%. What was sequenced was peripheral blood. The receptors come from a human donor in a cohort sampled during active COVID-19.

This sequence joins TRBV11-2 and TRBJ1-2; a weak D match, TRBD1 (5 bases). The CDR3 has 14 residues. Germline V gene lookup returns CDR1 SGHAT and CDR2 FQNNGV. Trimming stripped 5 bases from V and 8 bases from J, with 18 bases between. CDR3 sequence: CASSPKAGYDGYTF. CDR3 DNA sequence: TGTGCCAGCAGCCCGAAGGCAGGGTACGACGGCTACACCTTC.

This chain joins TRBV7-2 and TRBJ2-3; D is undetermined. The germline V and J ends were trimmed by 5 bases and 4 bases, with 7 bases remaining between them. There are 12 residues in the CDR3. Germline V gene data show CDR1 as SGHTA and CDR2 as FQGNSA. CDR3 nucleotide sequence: TGTGCCAGCAGCCCCTCTTCAGATACGCAGTATTTT. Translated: CASSPSSDTQYF.

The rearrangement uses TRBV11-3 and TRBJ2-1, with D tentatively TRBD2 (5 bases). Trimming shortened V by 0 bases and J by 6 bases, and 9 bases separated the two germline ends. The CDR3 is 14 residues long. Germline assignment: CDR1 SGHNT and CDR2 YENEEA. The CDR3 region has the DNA TGTGCCAGCAGCTTAGAATTGGGGAGCAATGAGCAGTTCTTC. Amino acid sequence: CASSLELGSNEQFF.

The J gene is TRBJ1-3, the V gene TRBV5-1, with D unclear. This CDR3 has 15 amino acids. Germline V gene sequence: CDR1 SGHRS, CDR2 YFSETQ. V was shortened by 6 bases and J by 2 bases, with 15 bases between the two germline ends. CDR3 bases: TGCGCCAGCACCTCAGAGCCCGGAGCTGGAAACACCATATATTTT. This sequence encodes CASTSEPGAGNTIYF.

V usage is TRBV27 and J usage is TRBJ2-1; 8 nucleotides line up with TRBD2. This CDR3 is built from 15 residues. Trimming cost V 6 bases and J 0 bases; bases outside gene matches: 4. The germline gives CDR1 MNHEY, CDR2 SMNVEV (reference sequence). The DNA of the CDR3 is TGTGCCAGCAGGGGGAGCGGGAGCTCCTACAATGAGCAGTTCTTC. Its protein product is CASRGSGSSYNEQFF.

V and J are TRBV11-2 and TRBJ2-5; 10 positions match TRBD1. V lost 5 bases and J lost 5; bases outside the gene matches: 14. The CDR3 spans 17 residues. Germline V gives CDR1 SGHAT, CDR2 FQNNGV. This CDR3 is CASSPARTGGLKETQYF. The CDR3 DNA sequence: TGTGCCAGCAGCCCCGCCCGGACAGGGGGGTTGAAGGAGACCCAGTACTTC.

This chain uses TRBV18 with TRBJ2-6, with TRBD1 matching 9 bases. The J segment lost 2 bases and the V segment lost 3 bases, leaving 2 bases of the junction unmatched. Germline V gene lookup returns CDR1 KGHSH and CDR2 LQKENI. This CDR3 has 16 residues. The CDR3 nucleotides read TGTGCCAGCTCACCTGGGACAGGGACTGGGGCCAACGTCCTGACTTTC. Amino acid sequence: CASSPGTGTGANVLTF.

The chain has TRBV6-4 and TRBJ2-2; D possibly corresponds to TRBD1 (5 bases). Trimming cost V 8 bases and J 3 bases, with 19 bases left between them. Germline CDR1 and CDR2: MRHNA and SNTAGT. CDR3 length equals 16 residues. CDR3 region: CASSRLFGADTGELFF. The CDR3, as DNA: TGTGCCAGCTCCCGTCTTTTTGGGGCGGACACCGGGGAGCTGTTTTTT.

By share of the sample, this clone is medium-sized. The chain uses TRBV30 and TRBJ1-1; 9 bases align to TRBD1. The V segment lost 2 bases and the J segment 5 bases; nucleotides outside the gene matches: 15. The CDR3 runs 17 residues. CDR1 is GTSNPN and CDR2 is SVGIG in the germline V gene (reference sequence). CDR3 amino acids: CAWSPSFGTGPGTEAFF. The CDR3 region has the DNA TGTGCCTGGAGTCCCTCTTTCGGGACAGGGCCAGGGACTGAAGCTTTCTTT.

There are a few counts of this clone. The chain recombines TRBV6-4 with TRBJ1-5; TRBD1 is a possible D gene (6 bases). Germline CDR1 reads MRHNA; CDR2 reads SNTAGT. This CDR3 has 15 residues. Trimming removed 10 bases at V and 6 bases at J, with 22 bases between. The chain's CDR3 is CAILTGGGAGQPQHF. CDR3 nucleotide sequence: TGTGCCATACTCACCGGTGGGGGGGCCGGTCAGCCCCAGCATTTT.

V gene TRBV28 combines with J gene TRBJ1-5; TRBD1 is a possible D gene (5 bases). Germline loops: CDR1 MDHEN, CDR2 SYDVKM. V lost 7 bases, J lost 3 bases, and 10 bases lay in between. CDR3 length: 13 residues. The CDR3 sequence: CASNTGTNQPQHF. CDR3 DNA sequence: TGTGCCAGCAATACAGGTACCAATCAGCCCCAGCATTTT.

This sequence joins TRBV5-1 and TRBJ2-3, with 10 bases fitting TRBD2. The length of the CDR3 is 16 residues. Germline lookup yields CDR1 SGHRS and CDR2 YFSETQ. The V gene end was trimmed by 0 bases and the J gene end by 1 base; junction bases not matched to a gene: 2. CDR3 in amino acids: CASSLALAGGTDTQYF. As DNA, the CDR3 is TGCGCCAGCAGCTTGGCCCTAGCGGGGGGCACAGATACGCAGTATTTT.

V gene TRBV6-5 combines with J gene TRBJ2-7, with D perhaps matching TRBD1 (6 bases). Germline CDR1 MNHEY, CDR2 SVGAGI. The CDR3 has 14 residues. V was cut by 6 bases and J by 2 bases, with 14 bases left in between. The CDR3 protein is CASRPGTKPYEQYF. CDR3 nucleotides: TGTGCCAGCAGACCCGGGACAAAACCCTACGAGCAGTACTTC.